The 27 T cell receptor beta chains listed next were all sequenced from one sample in a study of blood T cell repertoires in COVID-19. The protocol was immunoSEQ multiplex PCR, while the TCRdb copy is restricted to in-frame clones and leaves out a portion. Of hundreds of thousands of clones listed, 75% to 90% are singletons. Sequencing was carried out using PBMCs or T cells enriched from blood (not recorded which). These receptors were collected from a man between 18 and 29 years old who had recovered from COVID-19.

This rearrangement joins TRBV6-2 or TRBV6-3 to TRBJ2-7; D not resolved. Trimming cost V 2 bases and J 7 bases, with 3 bases left between them. This CDR3 comprises 10 residues. Germline values: CDR1 MNHEY, CDR2 SVGEGT. The CDR3 spells CASSYPEQYF. The CDR3 coding sequence is TGTGCCAGCAGTTACCCTGAGCAGTACTTC.

The V and J genes are TRBV5-1 and TRBJ1-2, with a tentative D call TRBD1 (6 bases). CDR3 length equals 14 residues. Germline CDR1 and CDR2: SGHRS and YFSETQ. The V end lost 4 bases, the J end lost 0 bases, and 10 bases lay between the germline ends. The CDR3: CASSPRTANYGYTF. The CDR3 region has the DNA TGCGCCAGCAGCCCGCGGACAGCTAACTATGGCTACACCTTC.

The V call is TRBV5-1, the J call TRBJ1-2; D is uncertain. The ends were cut back, 0 bases at V and 2 bases at J, with 8 bases in the middle. This CDR3 is built from 14 residues. Germline V gene data show CDR1 as SGHRS and CDR2 as YFSETQ. Written as DNA, the CDR3 is TGCGCCAGCAGCTTGGATCTGGGCAACTATGGCTACACCTTC. Translated, it gives CASSLDLGNYGYTF. The full variable domain, in which reference TRBV5-1 and TRBJ1-2 provide the parts outside the CDR3, is KAGVTQTPRYLIKTRGQQVTLSCSPISGHRSVSWYQQTPGQGLQFLFEYFSETQRNKGNFPGRFSGRQFSNSRSEMNVSTLELGDSALYLCASSLDLGNYGYTFGSGTRLTVV.

This clone has only one observation. This chain joins TRBV27 and TRBJ2-7, with 7 bases aligning to TRBD1. The V gene's germline CDR1 is MNHEY and CDR2 SMNVEV (reference sequence). Germline trimming cut 4 bases from V and 7 bases from J; bases unmatched to any gene: 10. CDR3 size: 14 residues. For the CDR3, the DNA is TGTGCCAGCAGTTACATTCGACAGGGTGGTGAGCAGTACTTC. Translating gives CASSYIRQGGEQYF.

The rearrangement links TRBV11-2 to TRBJ1-4; D unresolved. This CDR3 spans 14 amino acids. V gave up 1 base and J gave up 4 bases, with 7 bases separating them. The germline gives CDR1 SGHAT, CDR2 FQNNGV. The CDR3 sequence: CASSLGGYNEKLFF. The DNA for the CDR3 is TGTGCCAGCAGCTTAGGCGGGTATAATGAAAAACTGTTTTTT.

The chain links TRBV4-1 to TRBJ2-7; D uncertain. Germline CDR1 MGHRA, CDR2 YSYEKL. The length of the CDR3 is 16 residues. V was trimmed by 0 bases and J by 0 bases, leaving 12 bases between them. Written as DNA, the CDR3 is TGCGCCAGCAGCCAAGAATATCGTCCAGTCTCCTACGAGCAGTACTTC. This encodes CASSQEYRPVSYEQYF.

The genes are TRBV6-1 and TRBJ1-2; perhaps TRBD1 as D (6 bases). The germline V and J ends were trimmed by 0 bases and 7 bases, with 12 bases remaining between them. CDR1 is MNHNS and CDR2 is SASEGT in the germline V gene. This CDR3 comprises 14 residues. The CDR3 sequence is CASSEATGITGYTF. CDR3 nucleotides: TGTGCCAGCAGTGAAGCTACAGGGATTACTGGCTACACCTTC.

The chain has TRBV30 and TRBJ1-1; TRBD1 might be the D (6 bases). The CDR3 consists of 12 residues. The V gene's germline CDR1 is GTSNPN and CDR2 SVGIG (reference sequence). The ends were cut back, 7 bases at V and 4 bases at J, with 13 bases in the middle. The CDR3 region has the DNA TGTGCCTTGGAGGTACAGGGCACTGAAGCTTTCTTT. Protein sequence: CALEVQGTEAFF.

The table lists this clone with a count of one. The V call is TRBV30, the J call TRBJ1-4; D uncertain. The V gene lost 0 bases and the J gene lost 0 bases, with 14 bases spanning the gap. CDR1 is GTSNPN, CDR2 SVGIG, per germline (reference sequence). The CDR3 has 17 amino acids. In DNA, the CDR3 is TGTGCCTGGAGTGTAGCACGTGTATCTGCAACTAATGAAAAACTGTTTTTT. Its protein is CAWSVARVSATNEKLFF.

V is TRBV3-1 (or the pseudogene TRBV3-2) and J is TRBJ2-5; 13 nucleotides match TRBD2. This CDR3 comprises 17 residues. Losses at the gene ends were 6 bases for V and 0 bases for J; bases not matched to a gene: 7. Germline values: CDR1 LGHDT, CDR2 YNNKEL (reference sequence). The CDR3 spells CASSLGLAGPYQETQYF. The CDR3 region has the DNA TGTGCCAGCAGTTTGGGACTAGCGGGACCGTACCAAGAGACCCAGTACTTC.

The J gene is TRBJ2-1, the V gene TRBV5-4; D remains ambiguous. Germline V gene sequence: CDR1 SGHNT, CDR2 YYREEE (reference sequence). Trimming took off 1 base at V and 4 bases at J, with 15 bases between the two ends. This CDR3 comprises 16 residues. The CDR3 loop reads CASSLIVGQVYNEQFF. The CDR3 nucleotides are TGTGCCAGCAGCTTGATCGTGGGCCAAGTTTACAATGAGCAGTTCTTC.

The chain employs TRBV6-2 or TRBV6-3 and TRBJ1-3, with D possibly being TRBD1 (6 bases). Germline CDR1 is MNHEY and CDR2 is SVGEGT. There are 14 residues in the CDR3. Trimming took 6 bases from V and 4 from J, leaving 13 bases between them. The DNA for the CDR3 is TGTGCCAGCAGCCTGACAGGTACCGGAAACACCATATATTTT. Residues: CASSLTGTGNTIYF.

V usage is TRBV4-2 and J usage is TRBJ2-2; 9 nucleotides align to TRBD2. This CDR3 has 18 amino acids. Per germline, CDR1 LGHNA and CDR2 YNFKEQ. The ends lost 1 base at V and 5 bases at J; junction bases unmatched: 11. CDR3 in amino acids: CASSQGAHGTSKTGELFF. The DNA of the CDR3 is TGTGCCAGCAGCCAAGGGGCTCATGGGACTAGCAAGACCGGGGAGCTGTTTTTT.

The V and J genes are TRBV7-8 and TRBJ1-2; D gene uncertain. V was pared by 5 bases and J by 7 bases, with 17 bases between. Germline-derived CDR1 and CDR2 are SGHVS and FQNEAQ. The CDR3 has 14 residues. The CDR3 loop is CASSPQTRFGGYTF. CDR3 bases: TGTGCCAGCAGCCCACAGACCCGTTTTGGTGGCTACACCTTC.

This chain joins TRBV7-3 and TRBJ2-3, with TRBD2 matching over 13 bases. The germline V gene encodes CDR1 SGHTA and CDR2 FQGTGA. The length of the CDR3 is 18 residues. V was pared by 5 bases and J by 0 bases, with 8 bases of the junction left unmatched. The CDR3 loop is CASSPGTSGVRSTDTQYF. The CDR3 nucleotides are TGTGCCAGCAGCCCCGGGACTAGCGGGGTAAGGAGCACAGATACGCAGTATTTT.

The chain has TRBV7-9 and TRBJ2-2; tentative D call: TRBD2 (5 bases). Germline lookup yields CDR1 SEHNR and CDR2 FQNEAQ (reference sequence). Trimming removed 5 bases at V and 0 bases at J, with 13 bases between. The CDR3 consists of 16 residues. CDR3 residues: CASSPQRPANTGELFF. As DNA, the CDR3 is TGTGCCAGCAGCCCCCAGCGGCCCGCGAACACCGGGGAGCTGTTTTTT.

The chain recombines TRBV29-1 with TRBJ2-5; 9 nucleotides align to TRBD2. The CDR3 contains 13 residues. The trim removed 7 bases at V and 5 bases at J, leaving 8 bases unmatched. Germline-derived CDR1 and CDR2 are SQVTM and ANQGSEA. Here the CDR3 DNA reads TGCAGCGCCTCAAGACTAGCGGTGGAGACCCAGTACTTC. This encodes CSASRLAVETQYF.

This rearrangement joins TRBV7-6 to TRBJ2-3, with 9 bases that match TRBD2. In germline, CDR1 is SGHVS, CDR2 FNYEAQ. The V gene end was trimmed by 0 bases and the J gene end by 5 bases; junction bases not matched to a gene: 12. CDR3 length equals 18 residues. The CDR3 DNA reads TGTGCCAGCAGCTTAGCGCGACGACTAGCGGAAAGCCTAGATACGCAGTATTTT. Encoded protein: CASSLARRLAESLDTQYF.

The gene calls are TRBV18 and TRBJ2-1; D ambiguous. V was trimmed by 3 bases and J by 9 bases, leaving 18 bases between them. CDR1 and CDR2 from the germline V gene are KGHSH and LQKENI. CDR3 length equals 15 residues. CDR3 protein: CASSPQTRTVSEQFF. The CDR3 DNA reads TGTGCCAGCTCACCCCAAACCCGAACAGTTTCTGAGCAGTTCTTC.

The J gene is TRBJ2-7, the V gene TRBV5-1; D is possibly TRBD1 (7 bases). Looked up from germline, CDR1 is SGHRS and CDR2 is YFSETQ. This CDR3 contains 16 residues. Between the trimmed V and J ends, which lost 2 bases and 0 bases, there was a span of 15 bases. The CDR3 DNA reads TGCGCCAGCAGCTTAGGGGGCCGGGGGTCCTCCTACGAGCAGTACTTC. Protein: CASSLGGRGSSYEQYF.

The gene calls are TRBV5-1 and TRBJ2-7; TRBD2 agrees at 8 bases. This CDR3 contains 13 residues. CDR1 is SGHRS and CDR2 is YFSETQ in the germline V gene. V lost 7 bases to trimming and J lost 4 bases; unmatched junction nucleotides: 7. CDR3 sequence: CASGIRGGYEQYF. The DNA of the CDR3 is TGCGCCAGCGGTATACGGGGGGGATACGAGCAGTACTTC. Combining the CDR3 with reference TRBV5-1 and TRBJ2-7 gives the whole variable domain KAGVTQTPRYLIKTRGQQVTLSCSPISGHRSVSWYQQTPGQGLQFLFEYFSETQRNKGNFPGRFSGRQFSNSRSEMNVSTLELGDSALYLCASGIRGGYEQYFGPGTRLTVT.

V and J are TRBV4-1 and TRBJ1-4, with D possibly matching TRBD1 (5 bases). CDR3 length equals 16 residues. The germline V gene has CDR1 MGHRA and CDR2 YSYEKL. V was clipped by 6 bases and J by 0 bases, with 14 bases between them. The CDR3 sequence: CASSLGHSTTNEKLFF. The CDR3 DNA follows: TGCGCCAGCAGTCTCGGACACAGCACAACTAATGAAAAACTGTTTTTT.

The V and J genes are TRBV7-9 and TRBJ2-7, with D unresolved. This CDR3 spans 17 amino acids. V was clipped by 0 bases and J by 0 bases, with 15 bases between them. Per the germline V gene, CDR1 is SEHNR and CDR2 is FQNEAQ (reference sequence). CDR3 loop: CASSLALSVSSSYEQYF. The CDR3 DNA follows: TGTGCCAGCAGCTTAGCGCTTTCAGTCTCTAGCTCCTACGAGCAGTACTTC.

The genes are TRBV5-1 and TRBJ2-7; 8 nucleotides line up with TRBD1. The V segment lost 0 bases and the J segment 7 bases; nucleotides outside the gene matches: 6. Per the germline V gene, CDR1 is SGHRS and CDR2 is YFSETQ. The length of the CDR3 is 14 residues. This CDR3 is CASSLGDRTGEQYF. CDR3 nucleotide sequence: TGCGCCAGCAGCTTGGGGGACAGGACTGGAGAGCAGTACTTC.

V and J are TRBV5-8 and TRBJ2-7, with 10 positions matching TRBD1. The CDR3 contains 16 residues. Trimming took 4 bases from V and 3 from J; bases not matched to a gene: 10. Germline loops: CDR1 SGHTS, CDR2 YDEGEE. CDR3 amino acids: CASSTRTGGSFYEQYF. CDR3 nucleotide sequence: TGTGCCAGCAGCACCCGGACAGGGGGATCATTCTACGAGCAGTACTTC.

The chain joins TRBV5-1 to TRBJ2-5; 7 bases map to TRBD1. Germline loops: CDR1 SGHRS, CDR2 YFSETQ. Trimming at V came to 7 bases and at J to 5 bases, leaving 8 bases not matched to a gene. The CDR3 extends over 13 amino acids. The CDR3 bases are TGCGCCAGCTCGGAAGGGGGCGGGGAGACCCAGTACTTC. This gives the protein CASSEGGGETQYF.

The rearrangement uses TRBV20-1 and TRBJ1-5, with D hard to call. The CDR3 covers 15 residues. Deletions cut 3 bases from V and 1 base from J, with 13 bases between. The germline V gene has CDR1 DFQATT and CDR2 SNEGSKA (reference sequence). The CDR3 DNA is TGCAGTGCTAGTTACGGCGGGGTCAGCAATCAGCCCCAGCATTTT. Its translation: CSASYGGVSNQPQHF.